The sequence of this T cell receptor beta chain was determined in a study of cytomegalovirus exposure and HLA in healthy donors. Study-wide results and caveats: The listing of 160 or so TCR beta chains classed them as cytomegalovirus-associated. Sequence variants that were highly shared formed a cluster that was likely a sequencing artifact. The only immune exposure information that was available was CMV serostatus.

The CDR3 loop spans 16 amino acids. Trimming took off 1 base at V and 7 bases at J, with 21 bases between the two ends. Looked up from germline, CDR1 is SGHNT and CDR2 is YYREEE (reference sequence). PCR used 60 Vbeta primers and 13 Jbeta primers. Profiling relied on immunoSEQ multiplex PCR, and the TCRdb table lists in-frame clones only, not all of them. The table lists more than 75,000 clones, roughly 81% of them singletons, with roughly 5.9% in the top ten. Donors showed nominal health when sampled, although they likely had unrecorded immune exposures. This clone was counted only a few times. Its specificity is unknown.

This TCR was sampled from a woman aged 18-29 years in good health and CMV-seropositive. The sequenced sample was PBMCs. The chain recombines TRBV5-4 with TRBJ2-7; D possibly corresponds to TRBD1 (7 bases). The CDR3 sequence: CASSLYMTGPGGEQYF. In nucleotides, the CDR3 is TGTGCCAGCAGCTTGTATATGACGGGACCAGGGGGGGAGCAGTACTTC.